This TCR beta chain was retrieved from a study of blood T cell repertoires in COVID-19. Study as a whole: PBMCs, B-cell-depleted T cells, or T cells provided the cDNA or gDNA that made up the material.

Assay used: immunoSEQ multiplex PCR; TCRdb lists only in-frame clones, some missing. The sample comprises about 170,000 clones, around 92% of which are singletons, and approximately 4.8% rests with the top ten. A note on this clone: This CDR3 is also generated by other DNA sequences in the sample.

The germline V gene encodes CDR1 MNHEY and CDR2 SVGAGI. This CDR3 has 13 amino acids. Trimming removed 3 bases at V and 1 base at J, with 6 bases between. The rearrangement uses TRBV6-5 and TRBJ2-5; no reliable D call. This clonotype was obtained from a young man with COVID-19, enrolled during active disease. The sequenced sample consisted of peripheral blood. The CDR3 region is CASSYSGQETQYF. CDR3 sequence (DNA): TGTGCCAGCAGTTATTCGGGCCAAGAGACCCAGTACTTC.